The 10 T cell receptor beta chains below all came from one sample that was sequenced in a study of CD8 T cells in Susac syndrome. Reverse transcription of about 0.45 to 1 ug RNA was performed with random hexamers. TCRdb redid the calling of the immunoSEQ multiplex PCR reads with MiXCR, one entry per CDR3 protein. The table records about 400,000 distinct CDR3 sequences, around 85% of them present only once. The sample taken for sequencing was CD8+ T cells from PBMCs. Receptors were obtained from a human donor with multiple sclerosis.

The gene calls are TRBV20-1 and TRBJ1-2; D possibly corresponds to TRBD1 (6 bases). The CDR3 contains 14 residues. V lost 3 bases, J lost 5 bases, and 16 bases lay in between. Looked up from germline, CDR1 is DFQATT and CDR2 is SNEGSKA (reference sequence). CDR3 sequence (DNA): TGCAGTGCTAGCCGACAGGACGGGTATTATGGCTACACCTTC. It translates to CSASRQDGYYGYTF.

J is TRBJ2-1 and V is TRBV10-3; unclear D gene. The germline V gene has CDR1 ENHRY and CDR2 SYGVKD. Trimming cost V 7 bases and J 0 bases, with 7 bases left between them. This CDR3 comprises 13 residues. CDR3 sequence (DNA): TGTGCCATCATGGATAGCTCCTACAATGAGCAGTTCTTC. Amino acid sequence: CAIMDSSYNEQFF.

The chain is built from TRBV27 and TRBJ2-3; tentative D call: TRBD1 (5 bases). The CDR3 runs 15 residues. Trimming removed 2 bases from V and 2 bases from J, with 11 bases in between. The germline CDR1 and CDR2 sequences are MNHEY and SMNVEV (reference sequence). The chain's CDR3 is CASSLIQGFTDTQYF. The CDR3 DNA sequence: TGTGCCAGCAGTTTAATCCAGGGCTTCACAGATACGCAGTATTTT.

The rearrangement uses TRBV7-3 and TRBJ2-3; D perhaps matches TRBD2 (6 bases). V lost 1 base to trimming and J lost 0 bases, with 8 bases between them. Germline CDR1 SGHTA, CDR2 FQGTGA. This CDR3 has 15 amino acids. The CDR3 DNA is TGTGCCAGCAGCTTAATTGGAGGGAGCACAGATACGCAGTATTTT. Its translation: CASSLIGGSTDTQYF.

This clonotype has a single count. The chain employs TRBV29-1 and TRBJ2-5; D may be TRBD2 (6 bases). V was cut by 5 bases and J by 1 base, with 8 bases left in between. Germline V CDR1 and CDR2: SQVTM, ANQGSEA. The CDR3 covers 12 residues. DNA for the CDR3: TGCAGCGTTTGGGACTCCCAAGAGACCCAGTACTTC. Protein sequence: CSVWDSQETQYF.

Only one count was recorded for this clonotype. The CDR3 region is CAISEIRSGAHTLHF. CDR3 coding DNA: TGTGCCATCAGTGAAATAAGGTCGGGGGCTCACACCCTCCACTTT. V usage is TRBV10-3 and J usage is TRBJ1-6, with TRBD1 as a possible D gene (6 bases). The germline V and J ends were trimmed by 3 bases and 14 bases, with 20 bases remaining between them. There are 15 residues in the CDR3. Per the germline V gene, CDR1 is ENHRY and CDR2 is SYGVKD.

This chain links TRBV7-8 with TRBJ1-4; a possible D gene is TRBD1 (6 bases). Germline assignment: CDR1 SGHVS and CDR2 FQNEAQ. The CDR3 has 15 residues. V was shortened by 5 bases and J by 1 base, with 11 bases between the two germline ends. CDR3 region: CASSNNRETNEKLFF. The CDR3 DNA sequence: TGTGCCAGCAGCAATAACAGGGAAACTAATGAAAAACTGTTTTTT.

V gene TRBV11-2 combines with J gene TRBJ2-5; D is unresolved. V was pared by 0 bases and J by 4 bases, with 18 bases between. The CDR3 contains 17 residues. Germline lookup yields CDR1 SGHAT and CDR2 FQNNGV. CDR3 region: CASSLDGRALPSETQYF. The CDR3 DNA reads TGTGCCAGCAGCTTAGATGGAAGGGCCCTCCCTTCAGAGACCCAGTACTTC.

This clonotype was seen just once. For the CDR3, the DNA is TGTGCCTGGAGTGTACGAGGCATGGATTGGACCTGCGAGCAGTACTTC. As protein: CAWSVRGMDWTCEQYF. The rearrangement uses TRBV30 and TRBJ2-7, with D hard to call. The CDR3 is 16 amino acids. Per germline, CDR1 GTSNPN and CDR2 SVGIG (reference sequence). V was shortened by 0 bases and J by 6 bases, with 21 bases between the two germline ends.

This clonotype was counted a single time. The rearrangement uses TRBV30 and TRBJ2-5; 11 nucleotides line up with TRBD2. Trimming removed 2 bases from V and 5 bases from J; junction bases left unmatched: 7. The CDR3 totals 15 residues. The germline V gene encodes CDR1 GTSNPN and CDR2 SVGIG (reference sequence). The CDR3 loop is CAWSPTSGSGETQYF. In nucleotides, the CDR3 is TGTGCCTGGAGTCCTACTAGCGGGAGTGGGGAGACCCAGTACTTC.